This T cell receptor (beta chain) was sequenced in a study of shared T cell receptors in the human thymus. Libraries were prepared by immunoSEQ multiplex PCR; TCRdb keeps only in-frame clonotypes and omits some of them. The data show about 500,000 clones, with around 82% seen just once and roughly 0.013% held by the top ten. Trimming took 0 bases from V and 2 from J, leaving 9 bases between them. The CDR3 totals 15 residues. Per the germline V gene, CDR1 is SGDLS and CDR2 is YYNGEE. These data were likewise used in another study, on human thymus T cells.

The clonotype comes from a boy less than two years old with a congenital heart defect. This chain connects TRBV9 to TRBJ1-3; D might be TRBD1 (5 bases). Specimen: thymocytes. The CDR3 loop is CASSVGSRAGNTIYF. CDR3 sequence (DNA): TGTGCCAGCAGCGTAGGGTCCAGGGCTGGAAACACCATATATTTT.